The 20 T cell receptor beta chains below were found in one sample sequenced in a study of shared clonotypes between healthy human individuals. Libraries were prepared by immunoSEQ multiplex PCR; TCRdb keeps only in-frame clonotypes and omits some of them. Among approximately 350,000 clones listed, roughly 96% were seen once. Sequenced: memory CD8+ T cells sorted from blood. Subset given: CD45RO+ cells pooled with CCR7-negative TemRA cells. Receptors were obtained from a man younger than 45 in good health.

In nucleotides, the CDR3 is TGTGCCAGCAGCGCGGGATTTACCATTTACGAGCAGTACTTC. This translates into CASSAGFTIYEQYF. The chain combines TRBV9 with TRBJ2-7; perhaps TRBD2 as D (5 bases). The ends were cut back, 3 bases at V and 4 bases at J, with 14 bases in the middle. This CDR3 comprises 14 residues. Germline-derived CDR1 and CDR2 are SGDLS and YYNGEE.

The V and J genes are TRBV7-9 and TRBJ2-1; weak D call: TRBD1 (5 bases). The CDR3 contains 16 residues. Looked up from germline, CDR1 is SEHNR and CDR2 is FQNEAQ (reference sequence). Trimming shortened V by 7 bases and J by 4 bases, and 20 bases separated the two germline ends. The CDR3 DNA reads TGTGCCAGCACCCGTAGGGGCGTAGGAAAGTACAATGAGCAGTTCTTC. Translated: CASTRRGVGKYNEQFF.

Turning to this clone: The same CDR3 can be traced to other DNA sequences in this sample. The chain uses TRBV29-1 and TRBJ2-7; D unclear. CDR1 SQVTM and CDR2 ANQGSEA come from the germline V gene. CDR3 length equals 12 residues. V lost 1 base and J lost 0, with 4 bases in between. The CDR3 DNA sequence: TGCAGCGTTGAAGTGGGCTCCTACGAGCAGTACTTC. This gives the protein CSVEVGSYEQYF.

V is TRBV4-1 and J is TRBJ1-6; TRBD1 matches 7 bases. Germline CDR1 reads MGHRA; CDR2 reads YSYEKL. The CDR3 spans 17 residues. J gave up 7 bases and V 4 bases, and 13 bases lay outside the gene matches. CDR3 region: CASSPGTARMPNSPLHF. CDR3 DNA sequence: TGCGCCAGCAGCCCCGGGACAGCGAGAATGCCGAATTCACCCCTCCACTTT.

V and J are TRBV5-3 and TRBJ1-1; 12 nucleotides agree with TRBD1. TRBV5-3 is designated an ORF whose function remains uncertain. CDR3 length: 17 amino acids. Losses at the gene ends were 3 bases for V and 3 bases for J; bases not matched to a gene: 9. CDR3 coding DNA: TGTGCCAGAAGCTCGCCCGGGACAGGGGGCGCCCACACTGAAGCTTTCTTT. Amino acids: CARSSPGTGGAHTEAFF.

This chain links TRBV28 with TRBJ1-5, with D hard to call. This CDR3 has 12 amino acids. Germline CDR1 and CDR2: MDHEN and SYDVKM. V was cut by 4 bases and J by 4 bases, with 5 bases left in between. CDR3 nucleotides: TGTGCCAGCAGTTACAGAAATCAGCCCCAGCATTTT. Amino acid sequence: CASSYRNQPQHF.

V is TRBV15 and J is TRBJ1-2; a weak D match, TRBD1 (6 bases). V was cut by 0 bases and J by 4 bases, with 9 bases left in between. The CDR3 runs to 14 residues. Looked up from germline, CDR1 is LNHNV and CDR2 is YYDKDF (reference sequence). The DNA for the CDR3 is TGTGCCACCAGCAGAGATTCCAGGGGCTATGGCTACACCTTC. Translation: CATSRDSRGYGYTF.

This chain connects TRBV18 to TRBJ2-4, with D perhaps TRBD1 or TRBD2 (7 bases each). The germline V and J ends were trimmed by 4 bases and 9 bases, with 16 bases remaining between them. This CDR3 is 14 amino acids long. From germline, CDR1 is KGHSH and CDR2 LQKENI. Here the CDR3 reads CASSRQGAGTIQYF. Written as DNA, the CDR3 is TGTGCCAGCTCACGACAGGGAGCGGGAACCATTCAGTACTTC.

This clone was seen only a few times. The V and J genes are TRBV29-1 and TRBJ1-2; D is undetermined. The CDR3 is 9 residues long. V was clipped by 3 bases and J by 8 bases, with 4 bases between them. Germline lookup yields CDR1 SQVTM and CDR2 ANQGSEA. This CDR3 reads CSVDVGYTF. In nucleotides, the CDR3 is TGCAGCGTTGATGTGGGCTACACCTTC. Drawing the rest from reference TRBV29-1 and TRBJ1-2, the complete variable domain is SAVISQKPSRDICQRGTSLTIQCQVDSQVTMMFWYRQQPGQSLTLIATANQGSEATYESGFVIDKFPISRPNLTFSTLTVSNMSPEDSSIYLCSVDVGYTFGSGTRLTVV.

The V and J genes are TRBV19 and TRBJ1-1, with D possibly matching TRBD1 (6 bases). The CDR3 has 15 residues. Per the germline V gene, CDR1 is LNHDA and CDR2 is SQIVND (reference sequence). V was clipped by 3 bases and J by 5 bases, with 16 bases between them. This CDR3 reads CASSIYTGRRTEAFF. The CDR3, as DNA: TGTGCCAGTAGTATTTATACAGGGAGAAGAACTGAAGCTTTCTTT.

The J gene is TRBJ1-2, the V gene TRBV27; TRBD1 agrees at 7 bases. Germline CDR1 and CDR2: MNHEY and SMNVEV (reference sequence). V lost 3 bases, J lost 4 bases, and 5 bases stayed unmatched. The CDR3 is 14 amino acids. CDR3 amino acids: CASSLEAGGYGYTF. The CDR3 nucleotides read TGTGCCAGCAGTTTGGAGGCAGGGGGCTATGGCTACACCTTC.

The chain is built from TRBV5-1 and TRBJ2-7, with 7 bases fitting TRBD1. V trimming: 0 bases; J trimming: 3 bases; junction bases outside the gene matches: 3. CDR1 SGHRS and CDR2 YFSETQ come from the germline V gene. The CDR3 runs to 14 residues. CDR3 loop: CASSLAGTDYEQYF. The CDR3 DNA reads as TGCGCCAGCAGCTTGGCCGGGACAGACTACGAGCAGTACTTC.

The chain has TRBV7-2 and TRBJ2-3; D call uncertain. V lost 4 bases, J lost 4 bases, and 9 bases lay in between. The germline V gene encodes CDR1 SGHTA and CDR2 FQGNSA. The CDR3 covers 13 residues. DNA for the CDR3: TGTGCCAGCAGCTCCGGAGTCTCAGATACGCAGTATTTT. Translated: CASSSGVSDTQYF. Drawing the rest from reference TRBV7-2 and TRBJ2-3, the complete variable domain is GAGVSQSPSNKVTEKGKDVELRCDPISGHTALYWYRQSLGQGLEFLIYFQGNSAPDKSGLPSDRFSAERTGGSVSTLTIQRTQQEDSAVYLCASSSGVSDTQYFGPGTRLTVL.

The rearrangement uses TRBV20-1 and TRBJ1-1, with D possibly TRBD1 on 6 matching bases. Germline V gives CDR1 DFQATT, CDR2 SNEGSKA (reference sequence). The ends were cut back, 5 bases at V and 8 bases at J, with 12 bases in the middle. This CDR3 spans 11 amino acids. The CDR3 protein is CSAQTGTEAFF. The CDR3 DNA reads as TGCAGTGCTCAGACCGGGACAGAAGCTTTCTTT.

The rearrangement joins TRBV28 to TRBJ2-7, with D perhaps matching TRBD1 (5 bases). Trimming left V 5 bases short and J 1 base short, with 12 bases between. Germline V lookup: CDR1 MDHEN, CDR2 SYDVKM. CDR3 length: 14 amino acids. CDR3 sequence: CASSKLQGSYEQYF. The CDR3 DNA reads as TGTGCCAGCAGTAAACTCCAGGGATCCTACGAGCAGTACTTC.

V is TRBV5-5 and J is TRBJ2-7; D might be TRBD2 (6 bases). Germline V gives CDR1 SGHKS, CDR2 YYEKEE (reference sequence). This CDR3 contains 16 residues. Trimming stripped 0 bases from V and 4 bases from J, with 17 bases between. The CDR3 DNA is TGTGCCAGCAGCTTGGCCGGTGGAGGGGTGGGGTACGAGCAGTACTTC. It is translated as CASSLAGGGVGYEQYF.

The chain uses TRBV28 and TRBJ2-2; the match to TRBD2 covers 14 bases. Germline lookup yields CDR1 MDHEN and CDR2 SYDVKM. The CDR3 is 18 amino acids. After removal of 4 bases from V and 5 bases from J, the junction contained 9 bases not matched to a gene. As DNA, the CDR3 is TGTGCCAGCAGTTCGGGACTAGCGGGAGAGGGATATACCGGGGAGCTGTTTTTT. Residues: CASSSGLAGEGYTGELFF.

The chain has TRBV5-5 and TRBJ1-1; D is ambiguous. Trimming left V 2 bases short and J 0 bases short, with 8 bases between. In germline, CDR1 is SGHKS, CDR2 YYEKEE (reference sequence). CDR3 length equals 14 residues. The CDR3 sequence: CASSFLFMNTEAFF. The CDR3 bases are TGTGCCAGCAGCTTTCTCTTCATGAACACTGAAGCTTTCTTT.

J is TRBJ2-5 and V is TRBV28, with D hard to call. Trimming removed 7 bases from V and 2 bases from J, with 11 bases in between. Germline lookup yields CDR1 MDHEN and CDR2 SYDVKM. The CDR3 runs to 13 residues. CDR3 region: CASNGSPQETQYF. The CDR3 nucleotides are TGTGCCAGCAATGGAAGCCCGCAAGAGACCCAGTACTTC.

The gene calls are TRBV28 and TRBJ2-5, with D uncertain. Germline V gives CDR1 MDHEN, CDR2 SYDVKM. Trimming took 5 bases from V and 4 from J, leaving 17 bases between them. The CDR3 is 15 amino acids. The CDR3 reads CASSTPDGKGETQYF. The CDR3 coding sequence is TGTGCCAGCAGTACTCCTGATGGTAAAGGAGAGACCCAGTACTTC.